This is a list of T cell receptor beta chains from one sample in a study of T cells after yellow fever vaccination. TCRdb recomputed calls from the 5' RACE reads with MiXCR, one row per CDR3 protein. The table has some 560,000 distinct CDR3 sequences, less than 20% seen once. The specimen was PBMCs, collected about 5 days after the first yellow fever vaccination. The origin of the receptors is a man aged 18 to 35 who received the YFV17D yellow fever vaccine. Both conserved end residues are part of each CDR3. The D gene is left open where the match is weak. Not all rows give a size; the values are once, few, many and, for expanded clones, a class.

abundance | j_gene | d_gene | v_gene | CDR3aa | CDR3nt
. | TRBJ2-6 | . | TRBV7-2 | CASSSRTVSGANVLTF | TGTGCCAGCAGCTCGAGGACAGTCTCTGGGGCCAACGTCCTGACTTTC
few | TRBJ2-1 | . | TRBV7-8 | CASSERVVGEQFF | TGTGCCAGCAGCGAAAGGGTCGTCGGTGAGCAGTTCTTC
. | TRBJ2-7 | TRBD1 | TRBV5-6 | CASSYQGVYEQYF | TGTGCCAGCAGCTATCAGGGGGTCTACGAGCAGTACTTC
. | TRBJ1-2 | . | TRBV18 | CASSPFGRGYTF | TGTGCCAGCTCACCGTTCGGCCGGGGCTACACCTTC
few | TRBJ1-1 | TRBD1 | TRBV6-2/TRBV6-3 | CASSYSRTGPLRGVLNTEAFF | TGTGCCAGCAGTTACTCCCGGACAGGGCCCCTCCGGGGGGTCCTGAACACTGAAGCTTTCTTT
many | TRBJ1-1 | . | TRBV5-6 | CASSMDIMNTEAFF | TGTGCCAGCAGCATGGACATCATGAACACTGAAGCTTTCTTT
. | TRBJ1-1 | TRBD1 | TRBV6-2/TRBV6-3 | CACVTGGRTEAFF | TGTGCCTGCGTTACAGGGGGCCGCACTGAAGCTTTCTTT
few | TRBJ2-2 | . | TRBV5-1 | CASSFTGHTGELFF | TGCGCCAGCAGCTTTACAGGGCACACCGGGGAGCTGTTTTTT
once | TRBJ2-2 | TRBD2 | TRBV4-1 | CASSLRTSGITGELFF | TGCGCCAGCAGCCTGCGGACTAGCGGGATTACCGGGGAGCTGTTTTTT
. | TRBJ2-1 | . | TRBV5-6 | CASRPVGGPLYNEQFF | TGTGCCAGCAGGCCGGTCGGGGGGCCCCTCTACAATGAGCAGTTCTTC
. | TRBJ2-1 | TRBD2 | TRBV6-4 | CASSEQRGSYNEQFF | TGTGCCAGCAGTGAGCAGCGGGGGTCCTACAATGAGCAGTTCTTC
. | TRBJ2-3 | . | TRBV11-1 | CASSLGVNGDEYTDTQYF | TGTGCCAGCAGCTTAGGAGTTAACGGGGACGAATACACAGATACGCAGTATTTT
. | TRBJ1-1 | . | TRBV12-3/TRBV12-4 | CASSFSPGLQNTEAFF | TGTGCCAGCAGTTTCTCCCCTGGACTCCAGAACACTGAAGCTTTCTTT
few | TRBJ2-2 | TRBD2 | TRBV6-5 | CASTSSGGELFF | TGTGCCAGCACTTCTAGCGGCGGGGAGCTGTTTTTT
many | TRBJ2-3 | . | TRBV20-1 | CSARTLGLEDTQYF | TGCAGTGCTAGAACTCTAGGATTAGAAGATACGCAGTATTTT
few | TRBJ2-5 | TRBD1 | TRBV10-3 | CAISDDRGGETQYF | TGTGCCATCAGTGACGACAGGGGTGGGGAGACCCAGTACTTC
few | TRBJ1-1 | . | TRBV29-1 | CSVETGSYTEAFF | TGCAGCGTTGAAACAGGGAGCTACACTGAAGCTTTCTTT
few | TRBJ2-1 | . | TRBV7-2 | CASSSYQTREQFF | TGTGCCAGCAGCTCCTACCAGACGCGGGAGCAGTTCTTC
. | TRBJ2-2 | TRBD1 | TRBV4-1 | CASSHVGTGITGELFF | TGCGCCAGCAGCCACGTCGGGACAGGGATCACCGGGGAGCTGTTTTTT
. | TRBJ1-6 | TRBD1 | TRBV3-1 | CASSQWTGGNSPLHF | TGTGCCAGCAGCCAATGGACAGGGGGCAATTCACCCCTCCACTTT
. | TRBJ2-2 | . | TRBV27 | CASSFYSTGELFF | TGTGCCAGCAGTTTCTATAGTACCGGGGAGCTGTTTTTT
. | TRBJ2-7 | . | TRBV5-4 | CASSSPWEGAYEQYF | TGTGCCAGCAGCTCCCCGTGGGAGGGGGCCTACGAGCAGTACTTC
. | TRBJ2-7 | . | TRBV5-1 | CASSLDGGGYEQYF | TGCGCCAGCAGCTTGGACGGTGGGGGCTACGAGCAGTACTTC
many | TRBJ1-2 | . | TRBV12-3/TRBV12-4 | CASSPGTVYGYTF | TGTGCCAGCAGCCCCGGGACGGTATATGGCTACACCTTC
few | TRBJ2-7 | . | TRBV7-2 | CASSLGGWSEQYF | TGTGCCAGCAGCTTAGGAGGCTGGAGCGAGCAGTACTTC
. | TRBJ1-2 | . | TRBV21-1 | CASSHPSRGHYYTF | TGTGCCAGCTCACATCCCAGCAGGGGGCACTACTACACCTTC
. | TRBJ2-3 | TRBD2 | TRBV6-1 | CASSFTAGELTDTQYF | TGTGCCAGCAGCTTTACAGCGGGGGAACTCACAGATACGCAGTATTTT
. | TRBJ2-3 | TRBD2 | TRBV27 | CASKTRGVTDTQYF | TGTGCCAGCAAGACGCGGGGGGTCACAGATACGCAGTATTTT
few | TRBJ1-1 | . | TRBV19 | CASTPGRYTEAFF | TGTGCCAGTACCCCTGGCAGATACACTGAAGCTTTCTTT
few | TRBJ1-1 | . | TRBV5-8 | CASSPLPTGILNTEAFF | TGTGCCAGCAGCCCACTCCCGACGGGGATCTTAAACACTGAAGCTTTCTTT
few | TRBJ1-3 | . | TRBV20-1 | CSASLNSGNTIYF | TGCAGTGCTAGTCTGAACTCTGGAAACACCATATATTTT
. | TRBJ1-5 | . | TRBV7-8 | CASSRPNQPQHF | TGTGCCAGCAGCCGACCTAATCAGCCCCAGCATTTT
. | TRBJ2-2 | . | TRBV20-1 | CSARAGGDPTGELFF | TGCAGTGCTAGAGCGGGTGGGGACCCCACCGGGGAGCTGTTTTTT
. | TRBJ2-4 | . | TRBV2 | CASSEAPGPTIQYF | TGTGCCAGCAGTGAAGCGCCCGGACCAACAATTCAGTACTTC
few | TRBJ2-2 | TRBD1 | TRBV4-1 | CASSQRGTGRAGELFF | TGCGCCAGCAGCCAAAGGGGGACAGGGAGAGCCGGGGAGCTGTTTTTT
few | TRBJ2-6 | . | TRBV7-9 | CASSLVYGANVLTF | TGTGCCAGCAGCTTAGTTTATGGGGCCAACGTCCTGACTTTC
. | TRBJ2-1 | . | TRBV20-1 | CSARSDTTYNEQFF | TGCAGTGCTAGGTCGGACACAACTTACAATGAGCAGTTCTTC
few | TRBJ2-6 | . | TRBV25-1 | CASSAGANVLTF | TGTGCCAGCAGTGCTGGGGCCAACGTCCTGACTTTC
few | TRBJ2-3 | . | TRBV6-5 | CASSYSRTVDTQYF | TGTGCCAGCAGTTACTCGAGGACCGTAGATACGCAGTATTTT
few | TRBJ1-2 | . | TRBV9 | CASSLAGQYYGYTF | TGTGCCAGCAGCCTCGCTGGGCAGTACTATGGCTACACCTTC
. | TRBJ1-4 | . | TRBV7-2 | CASSLVRQGGEKLFF | TGTGCCAGCAGCTTAGTGCGGCAGGGAGGCGAAAAACTGTTTTTT
. | TRBJ2-1 | TRBD2 | TRBV11-1 | CASSSGLAGLSPPYNEQFF | TGTGCCAGCAGCTCGGGACTAGCGGGCTTATCTCCCCCCTACAATGAGCAGTTCTTC
. | TRBJ2-7 | TRBD1 | TRBV10-3 | CAISEDSTGIDEQYF | TGTGCCATCAGTGAGGACTCGACAGGGATCGACGAGCAGTACTTC